The 9 T cell receptor beta chains in this list originate from one sample, sequenced in a study of shared clonotypes between healthy human individuals. The protocol was immunoSEQ multiplex PCR, while the TCRdb copy is restricted to in-frame clones and leaves out a portion. Here the sample spans about 1.9 million clones, 85% to 95% being singletons. Naive CD8 cells, CD45RO-negative and positively selected for CCR7, excluded terminally differentiated effector memory CD45RA+ cells. The sequenced sample consisted of naive CD8+ T cells from PBMCs. The source is a man aged 18 to 30 in good health. Some clones in this sample may be carry-over from other donors' samples.

The chain couples TRBV5-8 to TRBJ2-1; possible D gene TRBD1, 6 bases. The CDR3 runs to 13 residues. V dropped 4 bases and J dropped 13 bases, with 18 bases sitting between them. CDR1 is SGHTS, CDR2 YDEGEE, per germline. CDR3 sequence reads: CASSPTSSGDQFF. CDR3 sequence (DNA): TGTGCCAGCAGCCCAACATCCTCAGGGGATCAGTTCTTC.

The chain uses TRBV7-8 and TRBJ2-7; 9 nucleotides align to TRBD2. The ends lost 0 bases at V and 5 bases at J; junction bases unmatched: 14. The CDR3 runs 18 residues. Germline-derived CDR1 and CDR2 are SGHVS and FQNEAQ. CDR3: CASSLAHGPAGGSHEQYF. For the CDR3, the DNA is TGTGCCAGCAGCTTAGCCCACGGACCAGCGGGAGGTTCCCACGAGCAGTACTTC.

J is TRBJ1-5 and V is TRBV11-2; possible D gene TRBD1, 5 bases. CDR1 SGHAT and CDR2 FQNNGV come from the germline V gene. CDR3 size: 15 residues. V was trimmed by 5 bases and J by 3 bases, leaving 14 bases between them. As DNA, the CDR3 is TGTGCCAGCAGCCCAACGGCGGGGGTCAATCAGCCCCAGCATTTT. Translated: CASSPTAGVNQPQHF.

This chain joins TRBV9 and TRBJ2-5, with TRBD1 matching 8 bases. Germline-derived CDR1 and CDR2 are SGDLS and YYNGEE. The CDR3 length is 15 residues. Losses at the gene ends were 6 bases for V and 2 bases for J; bases not matched to a gene: 9. CDR3 DNA: TGTGCCAGCACCCCCGAAGGGGACAGGCAAGAGACCCAGTACTTC. Its protein is CASTPEGDRQETQYF.

The chain recombines TRBV4-2 with TRBJ2-7; D ambiguous. There are 17 residues in the CDR3. Trimming removed 3 bases at V and 2 bases at J, with 20 bases between. Germline V gives CDR1 LGHNA, CDR2 YNFKEQ. The CDR3 reads CASSHPSTGVITYEQYF. DNA of the CDR3: TGTGCCAGCAGCCATCCTTCGACGGGCGTAATAACCTACGAGCAGTACTTC.

This clone has only a few counts. The CDR3 region is CASSPSANTEAFF. CDR3 coding DNA: TGTGCCAGCAGCCCCTCGGCGAACACTGAAGCTTTCTTT. The V gene is TRBV7-9, the J gene TRBJ1-1; no firm D call. Trimming removed 5 bases from V and 1 base from J, with 8 bases in between. Germline V lookup: CDR1 SEHNR, CDR2 FQNEAQ (reference sequence). The CDR3 has 13 amino acids.

V usage is TRBV19 and J usage is TRBJ1-2; D is ambiguous. The germline CDR1 and CDR2 sequences are LNHDA and SQIVND (reference sequence). Trimming removed 7 bases from V and 8 bases from J, with 11 bases in between. The CDR3 has 11 amino acids. The CDR3 spells CASTPGGGYTF. The DNA of the CDR3 is TGTGCCAGTACTCCCGGTGGCGGCTACACCTTC. The full variable domain, rest sourced from reference TRBV19 and TRBJ1-2, is DGGITQSPKYLFRKEGQNVTLSCEQNLNHDAMYWYRQDPGQGLRLIYYSQIVNDFQKGDIAEGYSVSREKKESFPLTVTSAQKNPTAFYLCASTPGGGYTFGSGTRLTVV.

J is TRBJ1-2 and V is TRBV28; 8 nucleotides match TRBD1. Per germline, CDR1 MDHEN and CDR2 SYDVKM. This CDR3 has 15 amino acids. V lost 3 bases to trimming and J lost 0 bases; unmatched junction nucleotides: 3. CDR3: CASSFRRGPNYGYTF. The CDR3 DNA is TGTGCCAGCAGTTTTCGCAGGGGGCCTAACTATGGCTACACCTTC.

The chain carries TRBV11-2 and TRBJ2-7; TRBD2 matches at 8 bases. Germline values: CDR1 SGHAT, CDR2 FQNNGV. The junction had 9 bases not matched to a gene; V was cut back by 0 bases and J by 5 bases. There are 16 residues in the CDR3. The CDR3 nucleotides are TGTGCCAGCAGCTTAGATATTAGGTTAGCGGGACACGAGCAGTACTTC. It yields the protein CASSLDIRLAGHEQYF.